Sequencing of this T cell receptor (beta chain) was carried out in a study of CD8+ T cells in alopecia areata. Study-level points and caveats: Given one nonresponder, whether baseline CD8+ expansion relates to response remains uncertain. Mice gave a clearer picture of TCR sharing than patients did, possibly for HLA-related reasons.

The authors extracted RNA and reverse transcribed it into cDNA as the sequencing template. This table comes from immunoSEQ multiplex PCR, and its TCRdb copy is limited to in-frame clones, with some not included. The sample contains fewer than 100,000 clones, 60% to 80% of which appear only once. CDR3 size: 14 residues. Germline-derived CDR1 and CDR2 are MGHRA and YSYEKL. With 4 bases removed from V and 6 bases from J, the gap between germline ends came to 15 bases. Noted treatment: oral pan-JAK inhibitor, 5-10 mg twice daily. About this clone itself: Antigen specificity is unknown.

The material was CD8+ T cells sorted from blood, obtained at week 44, from a patient treated with tofacitinib. This chain links TRBV4-1 with TRBJ1-1; D possibly corresponds to TRBD1 (6 bases). This receptor was taken from a human donor with alopecia areata. As DNA, the CDR3 is TGCGCCAGCAGCCCCGTCTGGGGGCCTCCTGAAGCTTTCTTT. Residues: CASSPVWGPPEAFF.